This entry lists 22 T cell receptor beta chains sequenced from one sample in a study of post-analysis software for immune sequencing data. Study outcomes and limitations: A few TRBV segments occurring more often in patients than controls included TRBV5-6, TRBV5-1 and TRBV20-1.

The library was made from cDNA and included unique molecular identifiers. MiXCR was run by TCRdb on the PCR reads, yielding one entry per CDR3 protein. The sample has 650,000 to 850,000 distinct CDR3 sequences, about 57% seen once. Antigens of these TCRs are unknown. Sequenced input: blood. The receptor source for this set is a girl aged 5 to 17 with multiple sclerosis.

CDR3 amino acids: CASSAEGWGEKGYTF. The CDR3 bases are TGTGCCAGCAGCGCCGAAGGTTGGGGAGAGAAAGGCTACACCTTC. The J gene is TRBJ1-2, the V gene TRBV9; D gene ambiguous. Germline CDR1 SGDLS, CDR2 YYNGEE. Deletions cut 3 bases from V and 8 bases from J, with 20 bases between. The CDR3 totals 15 residues. Complete variable domain (other parts from reference TRBV9 and TRBJ1-2): DSGVTQTPKHLITATGQRVTLRCSPRSGDLSVYWYQQSLDQGLQFLIQYYNGEERAKGNILERFSAQQFPDLHSELNLSSLELGDSALYFCASSAEGWGEKGYTFGSGTRLTVV.

The chain combines TRBV12-3 or TRBV12-4 with TRBJ2-4; TRBD1 agrees at 9 bases. After removal of 3 bases from V and 0 bases from J, the junction contained 6 bases not matched to a gene. The CDR3 has 17 amino acids. DNA for the CDR3: TGTGCCAGCAGTTTGGGAGACAGGGGGTTAGCCAAAAACATTCAGTACTTC. Its translation: CASSLGDRGLAKNIQYF.

The V and J genes are TRBV7-9 and TRBJ1-2, with TRBD1 as a possible D gene (5 bases). The V gene lost 5 bases and the J gene lost 6 bases, with 16 bases spanning the gap. The length of the CDR3 is 14 residues. CDR1 and CDR2 (germline): SEHNR, FQNEAQ (reference sequence). CDR3 nucleotide sequence: TGTGCCAGCAGCGGAAAACCCCCGGGGGATGGCTACACCTTC. Protein: CASSGKPPGDGYTF.

The gene calls are TRBV20-1 and TRBJ2-1; D ambiguous. The germline V gene has CDR1 DFQATT and CDR2 SNEGSKA (reference sequence). The CDR3 totals 15 residues. Trimming removed 6 bases at V and 0 bases at J, with 15 bases between. The CDR3 nucleotides read TGCAGTGCCCGACGGGCTGAGAGCTCCTACAATGAGCAGTTCTTC. Its protein product is CSARRAESSYNEQFF.

This clonotype turned up a few times. The chain is built from TRBV4-1 and TRBJ2-7; no clear D gene. CDR3 length: 15 residues. V lost 0 bases and J lost 2, with 11 bases in between. Germline values: CDR1 MGHRA, CDR2 YSYEKL. The CDR3 bases are TGCGCCAGCAGCCAAGATTGGGATGACGCCTACGAGCAGTACTTC. Translation: CASSQDWDDAYEQYF.

This clonotype was recorded a few times. The V and J genes are TRBV20-1 and TRBJ2-5, with D possibly being TRBD2 (6 bases). Germline values: CDR1 DFQATT, CDR2 SNEGSKA (reference sequence). The CDR3 extends over 13 amino acids. V was cut by 3 bases and J by 5 bases, with 13 bases left in between. The CDR3 reads CSARGTSYETQYF. CDR3 nucleotide sequence: TGCAGTGCTAGGGGCACTAGCTACGAGACCCAGTACTTC.

The V gene is TRBV12-3 or TRBV12-4, the J gene TRBJ1-2; 10 bases are shared with TRBD1. This CDR3 has 14 amino acids. Trimming took 5 bases from V and 5 from J; bases not matched to a gene: 5. The CDR3, as DNA: TGTGCCAGCAGTCGGGGGACAGGGGATTATGGCTACACCTTC. It encodes CASSRGTGDYGYTF.

This clonotype showed up just a few times. The chain links TRBV9 to TRBJ1-2; TRBD1 is a possible D gene (6 bases). The CDR3 totals 14 residues. The V end was cut by 4 bases, the J end by 4 bases, with 14 bases between. Germline V gene sequence: CDR1 SGDLS, CDR2 YYNGEE. This CDR3 is CASSPLRGGYGYTF. Written as DNA, the CDR3 is TGTGCCAGCAGCCCCCTCAGGGGTGGCTATGGCTACACCTTC.

The chain's CDR3 is CASTNRRGGDYGYTF. CDR3 nucleotides: TGTGCCAGCACCAACCGGCGAGGGGGGGACTATGGCTACACCTTC. This chain links TRBV6-2 or TRBV6-3 with TRBJ1-2; TRBD1 might be the D (6 bases). The CDR3 spans 15 residues. The germline V gene has CDR1 MNHEY and CDR2 SVGEGT. The V and J ends lost 7 bases and 3 bases respectively, with 18 bases between them.

The V call is TRBV29-1, the J call TRBJ2-5, with 11 bases fitting TRBD2. In germline, CDR1 is SQVTM, CDR2 ANQGSEA. The CDR3 spans 14 residues. V was pared by 3 bases and J by 11 bases, with 11 bases of the junction left unmatched. The CDR3 DNA reads as TGCAGCGTTGATCGCCTAGCGGGAGGCTATGAGCAGTACTTC. This codes for CSVDRLAGGYEQYF.

V and J are TRBV3-1 and TRBJ1-2, with a weak D call TRBD1 (5 bases). V lost 2 bases to trimming and J lost 6 bases, with 16 bases between them. The CDR3 is made up of 15 amino acids. CDR1 and CDR2 from the germline V gene are LGHDT and YNNKEL (reference sequence). CDR3 sequence: CASSQRATSRDGYTF. The CDR3 region has the DNA TGTGCCAGCAGCCAACGGGCGACCTCCAGGGATGGCTACACCTTC.

This clonotype was counted once. V usage is TRBV2 and J usage is TRBJ2-1; the D gene is possibly TRBD1 (7 bases). Germline-derived CDR1 and CDR2 are SNHLY and FYNNEI. V lost 2 bases and J lost 3, with 8 bases in between. This CDR3 has 14 amino acids. CDR3 DNA: TGTGCCAGCAGTGAACAGGGGGGCTACAATGAGCAGTTCTTC. This gives the protein CASSEQGGYNEQFF.

This chain joins TRBV12-3 or TRBV12-4 and TRBJ2-1; D gene uncertain. V lost 6 bases and J lost 3, with 15 bases in between. The CDR3 is made up of 15 amino acids. The CDR3: CASSPRLVGYNEQFF. The CDR3 DNA sequence: TGTGCCAGCAGCCCCAGGCTAGTTGGCTACAATGAGCAGTTCTTC.

The rearrangement links TRBV4-1 to TRBJ2-2, with D perhaps TRBD1 or TRBD2 (5 bases each). Trimming took 2 bases from V and 8 from J, leaving 15 bases between them. CDR1 is MGHRA, CDR2 YSYEKL, per germline. The CDR3 has 15 amino acids. The CDR3 sequence is CASSQPGRAIGELFF. The CDR3 nucleotides read TGCGCCAGCAGCCAACCGGGACGGGCTATTGGGGAGCTGTTTTTT.

V usage is TRBV5-5 and J usage is TRBJ2-7; D possibly corresponds to TRBD2 (5 bases). Germline lookup yields CDR1 SGHKS and CDR2 YYEKEE (reference sequence). V shed 4 bases and J shed 2 bases, with 13 bases lying between them. This CDR3 is 14 amino acids long. For the CDR3, the DNA is TGTGCCAGCAGCCCGTTGACTACGACCTACGAGCAGTACTTC. The encoded protein is CASSPLTTTYEQYF.

This rearrangement joins TRBV6-5 to TRBJ2-1; 8 nucleotides align to TRBD1. The junction had 10 bases not matched to a gene; V was cut back by 2 bases and J by 7 bases. The CDR3 contains 16 residues. Germline lookup yields CDR1 MNHEY and CDR2 SVGAGI. The CDR3 coding sequence is TGTGCCAGCAGTTACCCTACGGCAGGGGGCATGAATGAGCAGTTCTTC. This gives the protein CASSYPTAGGMNEQFF.

V gene TRBV9 combines with J gene TRBJ2-7, with 10 bases fitting TRBD2. The J call is in doubt because the DNA end fits TRBJ2-1 better. Germline V lookup: CDR1 SGDLS, CDR2 YYNGEE. The CDR3 contains 15 residues. The CDR3 DNA reads TGTGCCAGCAGCGTCTCAGCGGGGGGGTGGAATGAGCAGTTCTTC. Translation: CASSVSAGGWNEQFF.

This chain connects TRBV20-1 to TRBJ2-1; TRBD1 agrees at 7 bases. CDR1 DFQATT and CDR2 SNEGSKA come from the germline V gene (reference sequence). The CDR3 length is 14 residues. V lost 4 bases and J lost 6; bases outside the gene matches: 9. DNA of the CDR3: TGCAGTGCTACCTGGACAGGTCGCCCCAATGAGCAGTTCTTC. Its protein is CSATWTGRPNEQFF.

The chain employs TRBV7-3 and TRBJ1-1, with D possibly matching TRBD1 (5 bases). The germline V and J ends were trimmed by 1 base and 7 bases, with 16 bases remaining between them. CDR1 is SGHTA and CDR2 is FQGTGA in the germline V gene. CDR3 length: 15 amino acids. The CDR3, as DNA: TGTGCCAGCAGCTTAATGCCACGCTCAGGGCATGAAGCTTTCTTT. This sequence encodes CASSLMPRSGHEAFF. Looking up the rest from reference TRBV7-3 and TRBJ1-1 gives the full variable domain: GAGVSQTPSNKVTEKGKYVELRCDPISGHTALYWYRQSLGQGPEFLIYFQGTGAADDSGLPNDRFFAVRPEGSVSTLKIQRTERGDSAVYLCASSLMPRSGHEAFFGQGTRLTVV.

The rearrangement joins TRBV28 to TRBJ2-4; 10 nucleotides align to TRBD2. Trimming removed 3 bases from V and 1 base from J; junction bases left unmatched: 3. Germline V gives CDR1 MDHEN, CDR2 SYDVKM. The CDR3 sequence is 16 residues long. CDR3 protein: CASSFPGLAAKNIQYF. Written as DNA, the CDR3 is TGTGCCAGCAGTTTTCCGGGACTAGCGGCCAAAAACATTCAGTACTTC.

This clonotype has a handful of counts. Here the CDR3 DNA reads TGCGCCAGCAGCCAAGGATTGGGTGCAGGGGGAGAGACCCAGTACTTC. This encodes CASSQGLGAGGETQYF. The chain recombines TRBV4-1 with TRBJ2-5; TRBD1 matches 7 bases. The CDR3 contains 16 residues. Germline CDR1 reads MGHRA; CDR2 reads YSYEKL. V trimming: 1 base; J trimming: 4 bases; junction bases outside the gene matches: 9.

The chain has TRBV4-1 and TRBJ2-4, with a weak D call TRBD1 (6 bases). TRBJ2-7 explains the end of the DNA better; the J call may be wrong. Germline V gene lookup returns CDR1 MGHRA and CDR2 YSYEKL. The CDR3 is 16 amino acids. The CDR3 sequence is CASSPLLTGSTYEQYF. CDR3 in DNA: TGCGCCAGCAGCCCTCTACTGACAGGTTCTACCTACGAGCAGTACTTC.